The TCR beta chain described here comes from a study of T cell repertoires in cytomegalovirus infection. At least ten counts were recorded for this clonotype. Its antigen is unknown. Using its own MiXCR run on the reads, TCRdb lists one record per CDR3 protein. The table lists about 770,000 distinct CDR3 sequences, almost 30% of them singletons. There are 17 residues in the CDR3. V gave up 4 bases and J gave up 4 bases; unmatched junction bases: 11. Germline V CDR1 and CDR2: SGHTA, FQGNSA. The TCR sequence derives from a human donor in good health (CMV status not recorded). Some clones in this sample may be carry-over from other donors' samples. Sequencing used cultured CD8+ T cells from PBMCs, obtained from culture after CMV antigen stimulation. V usage is TRBV7-2 and J usage is TRBJ2-3, with TRBD2 matching over 10 bases. The CDR3 is CASSSGPAGGWADTQYF. The CDR3 bases are TGTGCCAGCAGCTCGGGGCCAGCGGGGGGGTGGGCAGATACGCAGTATTTT.